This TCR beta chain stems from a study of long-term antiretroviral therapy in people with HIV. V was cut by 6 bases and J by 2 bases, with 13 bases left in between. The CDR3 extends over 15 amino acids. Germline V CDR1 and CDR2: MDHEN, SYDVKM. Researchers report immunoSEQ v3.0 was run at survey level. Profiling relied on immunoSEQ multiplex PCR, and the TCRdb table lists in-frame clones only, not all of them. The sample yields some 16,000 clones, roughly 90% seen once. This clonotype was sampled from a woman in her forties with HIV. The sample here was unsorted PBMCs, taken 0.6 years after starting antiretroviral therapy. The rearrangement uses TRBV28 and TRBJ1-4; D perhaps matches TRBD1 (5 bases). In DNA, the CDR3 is TGTGCCAGCAGCCTGATCGGGGCGACTAATGAAAAACTGTTTTTT. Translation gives CASSLIGATNEKLFF. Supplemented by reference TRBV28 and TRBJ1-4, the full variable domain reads DVKVTQSSRYLVKRTGEKVFLECVQDMDHENMFWYRQDPGLGLRLIYFSYDVKMKEKGDIPEGYSVSREKKERFSLILESASTNQTSMYLCASSLIGATNEKLFFGSGTQLSVL.